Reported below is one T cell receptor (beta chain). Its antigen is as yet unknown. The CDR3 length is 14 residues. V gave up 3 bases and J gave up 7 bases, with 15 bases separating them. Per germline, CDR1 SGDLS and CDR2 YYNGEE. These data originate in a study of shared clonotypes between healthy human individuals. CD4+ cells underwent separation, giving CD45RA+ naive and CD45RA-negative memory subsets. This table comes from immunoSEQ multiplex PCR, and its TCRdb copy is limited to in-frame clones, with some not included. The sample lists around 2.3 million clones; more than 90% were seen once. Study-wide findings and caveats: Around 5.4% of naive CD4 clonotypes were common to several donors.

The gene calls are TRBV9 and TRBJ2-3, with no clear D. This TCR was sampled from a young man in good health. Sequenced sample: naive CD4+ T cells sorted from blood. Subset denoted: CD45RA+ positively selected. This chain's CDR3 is CASSADPATYTQYF. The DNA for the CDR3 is TGTGCCAGCAGCGCAGATCCAGCTACGTATACGCAGTATTTT.